Listed here are 13 T cell receptor beta chains from one sample, sequenced in a study of T cells in Graves' hyperthyroidism and ophthalmopathy. RNA transcripts yielded amplified TCR beta CDR3 regions. First-round RT-PCR with HTBI primers amplified the TCR CDR3 region. TCRdb re-called the multiplex PCR reads with MiXCR, one entry per CDR3 protein. The repertoire has hundreds of thousands of distinct CDR3 sequences, about 20% of them found once; the top ten carry about 50%. The sequenced sample consisted of blood. Source of these receptors: a man aged 40-49 years with Graves' ophthalmopathy.

Only a few counts were recorded for this clonotype. This chain joins TRBV7-3 and TRBJ2-1; the match to TRBD2 covers 9 bases. The CDR3 has 17 residues. J was trimmed by 0 bases and V by 2 bases; bases with no gene match: 5. Germline V CDR1 and CDR2: SGHTA, FQGTGA. CDR3 amino acids: CASSLDGAGGSYNEQFF. The CDR3 nucleotides are TGTGCCAGCAGCTTAGATGGAGCGGGGGGCTCCTACAATGAGCAGTTCTTC.

This clonotype is a singleton in its sample. The chain links TRBV4-2 to TRBJ2-2; possible D gene TRBD2, 5 bases. V was pared by 4 bases and J by 2 bases, with 14 bases between. This CDR3 is built from 16 residues. Germline loops: CDR1 LGHNA, CDR2 YNFKEQ. Written as DNA, the CDR3 is TGTGCCAGCAGCCCCCGGACGGACTTTAACACCGGGGAGCTGTTTTTT. Translating gives CASSPRTDFNTGELFF.

The chain uses TRBV19 and TRBJ2-2; 10 bases line up with TRBD1. This CDR3 contains 17 residues. Unmatched junction bases numbered 14, after V lost 6 bases and J lost 7 bases. The germline V gene encodes CDR1 LNHDA and CDR2 SQIVND (reference sequence). In DNA, the CDR3 is TGTGCCAGTAGCAGGGACAGGGGTCAACAGGGGATCGGGGAGCTGTTTTTT. It yields the protein CASSRDRGQQGIGELFF.

In its sample, this clonotype was seen many times. The chain employs TRBV12-3 or TRBV12-4 and TRBJ1-1; D is undetermined. This CDR3 spans 14 amino acids. Trimming shortened V by 4 bases and J by 1 base, and 10 bases separated the two germline ends. CDR3 nucleotide sequence: TGTGCCAGCAGTTCGTGGCAGACGAACACTGAAGCTTTCTTT. As protein: CASSSWQTNTEAFF.

The chain couples TRBV5-1 to TRBJ2-2; TRBD2 matches 7 bases. Germline CDR1 SGHRS, CDR2 YFSETQ. The V and J ends lost 6 bases and 5 bases, in that order; junction bases with no gene match: 10. The CDR3 is 15 amino acids. CDR3 in amino acids: CASNGGGIGTGELFF. The CDR3 bases are TGCGCCAGCAACGGCGGGGGAATCGGAACCGGGGAGCTGTTTTTT.

This clonotype was seen a few times. The V and J genes are TRBV12-3 or TRBV12-4 and TRBJ2-1; maybe TRBD2 (5 bases). The V end was cut by 1 base, the J end by 6 bases, with 10 bases between. The CDR3 spans 14 residues. The CDR3 bases are TGTGCCAGCAGTTTAGGTCAGGAGGTCAATGAGCAGTTCTTC. Residues: CASSLGQEVNEQFF.

This clonotype was seen repeatedly, ten times or more. The V call is TRBV28, the J call TRBJ1-1; no firm D call. The CDR3 spans 13 residues. Germline lookup yields CDR1 MDHEN and CDR2 SYDVKM. V dropped 8 bases and J dropped 1 base, with 11 bases sitting between them. DNA of the CDR3: TGTGCCAGCCCCTGTGAGGGGAACACTGAAGCTTTCTTT. This codes for CASPCEGNTEAFF.

This clonotype was observed at least ten times. The chain recombines TRBV28 with TRBJ2-7, with a weak D call TRBD1 (6 bases). Trimming pared 10 bases from V and 2 bases from J, leaving 15 bases between. The CDR3 is 13 residues long. Germline CDR1 is MDHEN and CDR2 is SYDVKM. The CDR3 protein is CATVTGATYEQYF. As DNA, the CDR3 is TGTGCCACCGTGACAGGTGCAACCTACGAGCAGTACTTC.

In this sample, this clonotype turned up many times. The J gene is TRBJ2-7, the V gene TRBV11-2, with a possible D match to TRBD2 (7 bases). This CDR3 contains 14 residues. Trimming pared 3 bases from V and 1 base from J, leaving 10 bases between. Germline values: CDR1 SGHAT, CDR2 FQNNGV. The CDR3 sequence is CASSFEGGSYEQYF. DNA for the CDR3: TGTGCCAGCAGCTTCGAGGGGGGGTCCTACGAGCAGTACTTC.

The chain has TRBV20-1 and TRBJ1-5, with D unclear. The CDR3 covers 15 residues. Germline loops: CDR1 DFQATT, CDR2 SNEGSKA (reference sequence). The germline V and J ends were trimmed by 1 base and 0 bases, with 10 bases remaining between them. The CDR3 nucleotides are TGCAGTGCTAGAGTGAAGGCATATAGCAATCAGCCCCAGCATTTT. The encoded protein is CSARVKAYSNQPQHF.

V is TRBV3-1 and J is TRBJ2-5; 11 bases line up with TRBD2. The germline gives CDR1 LGHDT, CDR2 YNNKEL (reference sequence). The V and J ends lost 1 base and 0 bases, in that order; junction bases with no gene match: 1. This CDR3 has 16 amino acids. The CDR3 spells CASSQVTSGNQETQYF. The DNA of the CDR3 is TGTGCCAGCAGCCAAGTGACTAGCGGGAACCAAGAGACCCAGTACTTC.

This clonotype was detected ten times or more. The V and J genes are TRBV27 and TRBJ2-1, with unresolved D. V lost 6 bases to trimming and J lost 2 bases, with 11 bases between them. Germline loops: CDR1 MNHEY, CDR2 SMNVEV (reference sequence). This CDR3 has 14 residues. CDR3 protein: CASRTPRTYNEQFF. The DNA of the CDR3 is TGTGCCAGCAGGACGCCACGGACCTACAATGAGCAGTTCTTC.

This clonotype turned up a few times. The CDR3 bases are TGTGCCAGTAGCCCCGGGACAGTTTTGAATACGCAGTATTTT. Amino acid sequence: CASSPGTVLNTQYF. The chain is built from TRBV19 and TRBJ2-3; 7 bases line up with TRBD1. CDR3 size: 14 residues. Trimming removed 6 bases from V and 7 bases from J; junction bases left unmatched: 10. The germline V gene encodes CDR1 LNHDA and CDR2 SQIVND (reference sequence). The full variable domain, in which reference TRBV19 and TRBJ2-3 provide the parts outside the CDR3, is DGGITQSPKYLFRKEGQNVTLSCEQNLNHDAMYWYRQDPGQGLRLIYYSQIVNDFQKGDIAEGYSVSREKKESFPLTVTSAQKNPTAFYLCASSPGTVLNTQYFGPGTRLTVL.